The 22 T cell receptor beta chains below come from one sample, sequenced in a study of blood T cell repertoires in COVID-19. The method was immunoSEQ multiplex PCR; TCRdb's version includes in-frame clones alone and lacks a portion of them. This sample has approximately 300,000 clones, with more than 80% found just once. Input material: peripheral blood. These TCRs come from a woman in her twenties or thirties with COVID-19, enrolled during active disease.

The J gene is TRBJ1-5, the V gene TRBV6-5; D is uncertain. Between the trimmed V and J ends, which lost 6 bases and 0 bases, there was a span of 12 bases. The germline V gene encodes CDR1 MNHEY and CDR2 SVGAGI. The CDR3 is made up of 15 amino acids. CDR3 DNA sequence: TGTGCCAGCAGCGTTACTTCATATAGCAATCAGCCCCAGCATTTT. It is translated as CASSVTSYSNQPQHF.

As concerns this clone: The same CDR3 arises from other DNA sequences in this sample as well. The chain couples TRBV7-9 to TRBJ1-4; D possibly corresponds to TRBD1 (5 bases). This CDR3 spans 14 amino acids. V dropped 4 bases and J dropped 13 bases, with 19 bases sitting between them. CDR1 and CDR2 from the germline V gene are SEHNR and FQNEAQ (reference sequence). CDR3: CASSSPDIFSGLFF. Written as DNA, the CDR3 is TGTGCCAGCAGCTCGCCGGACATCTTCTCAGGACTGTTTTTT.

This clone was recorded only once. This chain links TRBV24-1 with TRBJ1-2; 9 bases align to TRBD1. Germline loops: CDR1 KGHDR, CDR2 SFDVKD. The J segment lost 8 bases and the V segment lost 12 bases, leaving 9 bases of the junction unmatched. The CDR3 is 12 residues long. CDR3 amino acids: CAASDRGRGYTF. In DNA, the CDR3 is TGTGCCGCCTCGGACAGGGGAAGGGGCTACACCTTC.

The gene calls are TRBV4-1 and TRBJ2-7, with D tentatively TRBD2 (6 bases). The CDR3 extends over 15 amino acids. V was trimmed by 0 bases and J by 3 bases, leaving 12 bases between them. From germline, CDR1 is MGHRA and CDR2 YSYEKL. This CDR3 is CASSQDGTLDYEQYF. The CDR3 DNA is TGCGCCAGCAGCCAAGACGGGACTTTAGACTACGAGCAGTACTTC.

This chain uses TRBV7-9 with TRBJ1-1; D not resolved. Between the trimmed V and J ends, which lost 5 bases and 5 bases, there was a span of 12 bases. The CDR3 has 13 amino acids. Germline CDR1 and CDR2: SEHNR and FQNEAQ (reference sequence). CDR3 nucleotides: TGTGCCAGCAGCCCCCGGAGCGTTACTGAAGCTTTCTTT. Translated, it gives CASSPRSVTEAFF.

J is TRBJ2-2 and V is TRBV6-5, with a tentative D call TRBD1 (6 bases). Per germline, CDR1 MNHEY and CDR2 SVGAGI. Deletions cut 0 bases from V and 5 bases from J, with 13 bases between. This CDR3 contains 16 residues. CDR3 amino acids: CASSYSGYRVTGELFF. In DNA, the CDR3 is TGTGCCAGCAGTTACTCGGGATACAGGGTTACCGGGGAGCTGTTTTTT.

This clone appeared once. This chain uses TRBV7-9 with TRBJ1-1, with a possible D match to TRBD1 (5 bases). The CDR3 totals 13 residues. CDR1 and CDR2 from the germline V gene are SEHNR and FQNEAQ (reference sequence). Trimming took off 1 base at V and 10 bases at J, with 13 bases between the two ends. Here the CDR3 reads CASSLEGIYRAFF. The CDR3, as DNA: TGTGCCAGCAGCTTAGAGGGGATCTATAGAGCTTTCTTT.

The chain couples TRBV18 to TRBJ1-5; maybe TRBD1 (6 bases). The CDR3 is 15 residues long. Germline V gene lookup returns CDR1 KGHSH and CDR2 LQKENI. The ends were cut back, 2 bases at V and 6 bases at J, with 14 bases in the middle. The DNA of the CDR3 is TGTGCCAGCTCACCAAGTTCAGGGGCCCTTCAGCCCCAGCATTTT. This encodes CASSPSSGALQPQHF.

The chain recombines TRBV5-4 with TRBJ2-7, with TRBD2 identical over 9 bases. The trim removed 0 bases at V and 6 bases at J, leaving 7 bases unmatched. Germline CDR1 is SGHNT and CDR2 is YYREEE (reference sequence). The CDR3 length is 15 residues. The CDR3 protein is CASSLGDSGRFEQYF. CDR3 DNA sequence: TGTGCCAGCAGCTTGGGTGATAGCGGGAGATTCGAGCAGTACTTC.

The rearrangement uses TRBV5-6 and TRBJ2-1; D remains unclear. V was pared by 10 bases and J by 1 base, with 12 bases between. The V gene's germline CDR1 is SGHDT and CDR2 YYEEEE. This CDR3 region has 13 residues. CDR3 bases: TGTGCCTACGCTTCCGGGTCCTACAATGAGCAGTTCTTC. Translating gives CAYASGSYNEQFF.

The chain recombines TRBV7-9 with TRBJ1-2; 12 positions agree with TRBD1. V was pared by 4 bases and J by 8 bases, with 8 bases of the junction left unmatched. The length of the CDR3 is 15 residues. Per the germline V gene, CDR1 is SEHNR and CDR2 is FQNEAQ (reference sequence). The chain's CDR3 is CASSSAGTGGTGYTF. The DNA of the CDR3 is TGTGCCAGCAGCTCGGCCGGGACAGGGGGCACAGGCTACACCTTC.

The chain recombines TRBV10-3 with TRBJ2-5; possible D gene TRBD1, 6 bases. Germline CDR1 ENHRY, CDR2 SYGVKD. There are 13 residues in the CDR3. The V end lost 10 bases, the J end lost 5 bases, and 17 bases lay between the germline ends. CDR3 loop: CATRDINGETQYF. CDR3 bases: TGTGCCACCCGGGACATAAACGGGGAGACCCAGTACTTC.

In DNA form, the CDR3 reads TGTGCCAGCAGCCTGGGGCGGAACTACAATGAGCAGTTCTTC. Amino acid sequence: CASSLGRNYNEQFF. V gene TRBV3-1 (or the pseudogene TRBV3-2) combines with J gene TRBJ2-1; the D gene is possibly TRBD1 (5 bases). The CDR3 length is 14 residues. V lost 4 bases, J lost 3 bases, and 10 bases lay in between. CDR1 and CDR2 (germline): LGHDT, YNNKEL (reference sequence).

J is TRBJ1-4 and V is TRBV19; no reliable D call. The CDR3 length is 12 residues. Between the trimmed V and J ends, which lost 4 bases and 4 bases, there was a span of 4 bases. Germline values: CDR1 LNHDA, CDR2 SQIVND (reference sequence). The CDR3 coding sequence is TGTGCCAGTAGTACAAATAATGAAAAACTGTTTTTT. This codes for CASSTNNEKLFF.

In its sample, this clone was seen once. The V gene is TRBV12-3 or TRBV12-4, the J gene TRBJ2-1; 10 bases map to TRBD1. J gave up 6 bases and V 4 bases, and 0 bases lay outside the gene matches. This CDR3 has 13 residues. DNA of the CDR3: TGTGCCAGCAGTTGGACAGGGGGCAATGAGCAGTTCTTC. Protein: CASSWTGGNEQFF.

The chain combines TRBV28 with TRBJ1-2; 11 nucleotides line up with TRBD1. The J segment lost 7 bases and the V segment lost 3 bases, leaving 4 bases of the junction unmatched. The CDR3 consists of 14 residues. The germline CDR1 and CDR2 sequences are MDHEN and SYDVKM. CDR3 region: CASSFPGQGGGYTF. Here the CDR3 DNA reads TGTGCCAGCAGTTTCCCGGGACAGGGGGGTGGCTACACCTTC.

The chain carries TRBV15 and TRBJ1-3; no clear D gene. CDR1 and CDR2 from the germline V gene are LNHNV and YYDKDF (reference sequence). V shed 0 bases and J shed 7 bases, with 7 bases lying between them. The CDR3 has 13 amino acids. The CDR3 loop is CATSRERWNTIYF. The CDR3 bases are TGTGCCACCAGCAGAGAGCGTTGGAACACCATATATTTT.

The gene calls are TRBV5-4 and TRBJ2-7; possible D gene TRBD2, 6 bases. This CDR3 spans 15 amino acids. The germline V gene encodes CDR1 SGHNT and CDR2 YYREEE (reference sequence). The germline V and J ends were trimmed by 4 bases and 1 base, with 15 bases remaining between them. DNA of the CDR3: TGTGCCAGCAGCCCGAGCGGGCAAGGGTCCTACGAGCAGTACTTC. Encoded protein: CASSPSGQGSYEQYF.

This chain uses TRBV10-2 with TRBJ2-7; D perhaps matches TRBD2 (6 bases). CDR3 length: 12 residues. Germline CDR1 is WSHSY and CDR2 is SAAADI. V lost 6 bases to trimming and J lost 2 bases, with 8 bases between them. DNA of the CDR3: TGCGCCAGCAGCGGGAGCCCCTACGAGCAGTACTTC. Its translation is CASSGSPYEQYF.

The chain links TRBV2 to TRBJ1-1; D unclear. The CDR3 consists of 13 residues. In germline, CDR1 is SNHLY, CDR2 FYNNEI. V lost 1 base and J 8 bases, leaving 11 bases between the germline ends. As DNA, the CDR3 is TGTGCCAGCAGTGAAGACCCGGCGGGAGAAGCTTTCTTT. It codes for CASSEDPAGEAFF.

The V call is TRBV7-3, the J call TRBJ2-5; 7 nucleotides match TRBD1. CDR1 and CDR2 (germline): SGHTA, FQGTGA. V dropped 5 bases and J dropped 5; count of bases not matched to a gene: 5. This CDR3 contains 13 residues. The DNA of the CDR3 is TGTGCCAGCAGCCCGAGGGGGCGGGAGACCCAGTACTTC. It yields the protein CASSPRGRETQYF. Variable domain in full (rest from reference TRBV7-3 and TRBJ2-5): GAGVSQTPSNKVTEKGKYVELRCDPISGHTALYWYRQSLGQGPEFLIYFQGTGAADDSGLPNDRFFAVRPEGSVSTLKIQRTERGDSAVYLCASSPRGRETQYFGPGTRLLVL.

CDR3 loop: CASGLEGNQPQHF. CDR3 bases: TGTGCCAGCGGGTTGGAGGGGAATCAGCCCCAGCATTTT. This rearrangement joins TRBV2 to TRBJ1-5; D possibly corresponds to TRBD1 (5 bases). The CDR3 is 13 amino acids. Per the germline V gene, CDR1 is SNHLY and CDR2 is FYNNEI. V shed 8 bases and J shed 4 bases, with 12 bases lying between them.